This T cell receptor beta chain was identified during a study of T cell responses to AZD1222 COVID-19 vaccine. Study-level results: In a largely white British group with more females than males, clonal diversity was possibly underestimated. Baseline antibody screening turned up just 6 or 7 seropositive AZD1222 recipients. The breadth and depth of Spike-specific TCRs increased once two AZD1222 doses had been given. Researchers took repertoire samples only after the peak T cell response had come.

TCRdb's table, derived via immunoSEQ multiplex PCR, lists solely in-frame clones and lacks some. The sample yields more than 85,000 clones, roughly 90% seen once. Points on this clone: Its matching antigen is unknown.

V was pared by 8 bases and J by 2 bases, with 6 bases between. The germline V gene has CDR1 SNHLY and CDR2 FYNNEI. The CDR3 has 11 residues. The chain links TRBV2 to TRBJ2-5; D call uncertain. Sequencing was performed on peripheral blood, taken on day 0 of AZD1222 vaccination. The source is an adult in good health. CDR3 DNA sequence: TGTGCCAGCGTGGAGCAAGAGACCCAGTACTTC. Protein product: CASVEQETQYF.